Listed here are 26 T cell receptor beta chains from one sample, sequenced in a study of OX40 agonist ivuxolimab in advanced cancers. Assay: immunoSEQ multiplex PCR; the TCRdb copy retains only in-frame clones and omits some. In the table there are roughly 90,000 clones, about 90% of which are singletons. Sequencing was performed on CD4+ or CD8+ T cells sorted from blood, taken in a trial of the OX40 agonist ivuxolimab. Receptors originate from an adult with an advanced solid tumor such as melanoma, head and neck, liver or kidney cancer.

The rearrangement joins TRBV19 to TRBJ2-7, with D possibly TRBD2 on 6 matching bases. Germline V gene data show CDR1 as LNHDA and CDR2 as SQIVND (reference sequence). The CDR3 covers 14 residues. The V and J ends lost 3 bases and 2 bases respectively, with 11 bases between them. CDR3 nucleotides: TGTGCCAGTAGTATTGAGCGGGCCCCCTACGAGCAGTACTTC. Translation gives CASSIERAPYEQYF.

The rearrangement links TRBV29-1 to TRBJ2-2, with D unresolved. V lost 3 bases, J lost 0 bases, and 5 bases lay in between. This CDR3 comprises 13 residues. The germline V gene encodes CDR1 SQVTM and CDR2 ANQGSEA. CDR3 in DNA: TGCAGCGTTGAGTCCACGAACACCGGGGAGCTGTTTTTT. This codes for CSVESTNTGELFF.

This chain links TRBV28 with TRBJ2-5, with 9 bases aligning to TRBD2. J lost 5 bases, V lost 6 bases, and 7 bases had no gene match. The CDR3 runs 14 residues. Germline loops: CDR1 MDHEN, CDR2 SYDVKM. CDR3 bases: TGTGCCAGCAGGCGGGAGGGTCGGCGGGAGACCCAGTACTTC. Protein product: CASRREGRRETQYF.

This chain connects TRBV7-9 to TRBJ1-1; the match to TRBD1 covers 9 bases. The J segment lost 5 bases and the V segment lost 5 bases, leaving 3 bases of the junction unmatched. The CDR3 totals 13 residues. Germline V gene data show CDR1 as SEHNR and CDR2 as FQNEAQ (reference sequence). The CDR3 nucleotides are TGTGCCAGCAGCACGACAGGGGGAACTGAAGCTTTCTTT. Its translation is CASSTTGGTEAFF.

The gene calls are TRBV5-1 and TRBJ2-7; a possible D gene is TRBD1 (7 bases). The length of the CDR3 is 15 residues. CDR1 is SGHRS and CDR2 is YFSETQ in the germline V gene. Deletions cut 0 bases from V and 4 bases from J, with 14 bases between. CDR3 nucleotides: TGCGCCAGCAGCTTGGTCGGCAGGGGGGCGTACGAGCAGTACTTC. This codes for CASSLVGRGAYEQYF.

The chain has TRBV7-9 and TRBJ2-7; TRBD2 is a possible D gene (6 bases). Trimming shortened V by 5 bases and J by 6 bases, and 14 bases separated the two germline ends. CDR3 length: 13 amino acids. CDR1 SEHNR and CDR2 FQNEAQ come from the germline V gene (reference sequence). Written as DNA, the CDR3 is TGTGCCAGCAGCCTGGAATCCGGGGGCGAGCAGTACTTC. Its protein is CASSLESGGEQYF. Filled out from reference TRBV7-9 and TRBJ2-7, the complete variable domain reads DTGVSQNPRHKITKRGQNVTFRCDPISEHNRLYWYRQTLGQGPEFLTYFQNEAQLEKSRLLSDRFSAERPKGSFSTLEIQRTEQGDSAMYLCASSLESGGEQYFGPGTRLTVT.

V usage is TRBV27 and J usage is TRBJ2-7; no definite D call. Germline assignment: CDR1 MNHEY and CDR2 SMNVEV (reference sequence). Trimming took 0 bases from V and 1 from J, leaving 13 bases between them. This CDR3 contains 16 residues. The CDR3 loop is CASSLSIETSSYEQYF. In DNA form, the CDR3 reads TGTGCCAGCAGTTTATCGATTGAGACTTCGTCCTACGAGCAGTACTTC.

The CDR3 spells CASSDPGTGGNTEAFF. The CDR3 DNA sequence: TGTGCCAGCAGCGACCCCGGGACAGGTGGGAACACTGAAGCTTTCTTT. This chain uses TRBV7-8 with TRBJ1-1; 8 nucleotides line up with TRBD1. Looked up from germline, CDR1 is SGHVS and CDR2 is FQNEAQ. J was trimmed by 1 base and V by 5 bases; bases with no gene match: 9. CDR3 length: 16 amino acids.

The chain links TRBV15 to TRBJ2-7; D remains unclear. Trimming cost V 2 bases and J 0 bases, with 5 bases left between them. The CDR3 consists of 13 residues. The germline gives CDR1 LNHNV, CDR2 YYDKDF (reference sequence). The CDR3 DNA reads TGTGCCACCAGCAGAAGAAGCTCCTACGAGCAGTACTTC. Its translation is CATSRRSSYEQYF.

The rearrangement joins TRBV15 to TRBJ2-7, with TRBD1 matching over 8 bases. The germline V gene encodes CDR1 LNHNV and CDR2 YYDKDF (reference sequence). V trimming: 0 bases; J trimming: 6 bases; junction bases outside the gene matches: 4. The CDR3 covers 14 residues. CDR3 sequence (DNA): TGTGCCACCAGCAGAGATCCAGGGGGCTCCGAGCAGTACTTC. Translated: CATSRDPGGSEQYF.

The chain uses TRBV27 and TRBJ2-1, with D maybe TRBD2 (6 bases). This CDR3 comprises 17 residues. The germline gives CDR1 MNHEY, CDR2 SMNVEV (reference sequence). Trimming removed 2 bases at V and 5 bases at J, with 19 bases between. CDR3 residues: CASSLRPGTPANNEQFF. CDR3 bases: TGTGCCAGCAGTTTACGCCCCGGGACTCCGGCAAACAATGAGCAGTTCTTC.

The V gene is TRBV28, the J gene TRBJ1-1, with D possibly TRBD1 on 6 matching bases. Germline CDR1 and CDR2: MDHEN and SYDVKM. The V end was cut by 1 base, the J end by 0 bases, with 9 bases between. This CDR3 contains 15 residues. The CDR3 DNA is TGTGCCAGCAGTTTATCAGGGACACTGAACACTGAAGCTTTCTTT. It encodes CASSLSGTLNTEAFF.

This chain uses TRBV11-3 with TRBJ1-1; D not resolved. Per the germline V gene, CDR1 is SGHNT and CDR2 is YENEEA. CDR3 size: 13 residues. Trimming pared 0 bases from V and 4 bases from J, leaving 6 bases between. The CDR3 reads CASSLDVFTEAFF. The DNA of the CDR3 is TGTGCCAGCAGCTTAGATGTATTCACTGAAGCTTTCTTT.

This chain joins TRBV19 and TRBJ2-5; the D gene is possibly TRBD1 (5 bases). Trimming stripped 0 bases from V and 5 bases from J, with 10 bases between. The CDR3 runs 14 residues. Germline V gene lookup returns CDR1 LNHDA and CDR2 SQIVND (reference sequence). DNA for the CDR3: TGTGCCAGTAGTATAGATCAGGGATGGGAGACCCAGTACTTC. It codes for CASSIDQGWETQYF. Supplemented by reference TRBV19 and TRBJ2-5, the full variable domain reads DGGITQSPKYLFRKEGQNVTLSCEQNLNHDAMYWYRQDPGQGLRLIYYSQIVNDFQKGDIAEGYSVSREKKESFPLTVTSAQKNPTAFYLCASSIDQGWETQYFGPGTRLLVL.

This clone appeared once. The V gene is TRBV7-6, the J gene TRBJ2-7; D may be TRBD1 (6 bases). V lost 5 bases and J 1 base, leaving 12 bases between the germline ends. The CDR3 is 14 amino acids. Germline V gene data show CDR1 as SGHVS and CDR2 as FNYEAQ. CDR3 amino acids: CASSPRTASYEQYF. In nucleotides, the CDR3 is TGTGCCAGCAGCCCCCGGACAGCTTCCTACGAGCAGTACTTC.

V and J are TRBV6-6 and TRBJ1-1, with 7 bases identical to TRBD1. There are 14 residues in the CDR3. Germline lookup yields CDR1 MNHNY and CDR2 SVGAGI (reference sequence). V trimming: 5 bases; J trimming: 5 bases; junction bases outside the gene matches: 8. As DNA, the CDR3 is TGTGCCAGCAGTGGCCCCGCGACAGGGACTGAAGCTTTCTTT. Amino acids: CASSGPATGTEAFF.

The V call is TRBV27, the J call TRBJ1-3; a possible D gene is TRBD1 (5 bases). The V end lost 2 bases, the J end lost 3 bases, and 11 bases lay between the germline ends. CDR3 length: 15 residues. The V gene's germline CDR1 is MNHEY and CDR2 SMNVEV (reference sequence). The CDR3 DNA follows: TGTGCCAGCAGTTTAGACAGCACAATTGGAAACACCATATATTTT. This gives the protein CASSLDSTIGNTIYF.

This sequence joins TRBV6-5 and TRBJ2-3; D possibly uses TRBD1 or TRBD2 (5 bases each). Germline V gene sequence: CDR1 MNHEY, CDR2 SVGAGI. The CDR3 spans 15 residues. Trimming pared 8 bases from V and 2 bases from J, leaving 17 bases between. CDR3 residues: CASSRDPRYTDTQYF. The DNA of the CDR3 is TGTGCCAGCTCCCGGGACCCGCGTTACACAGATACGCAGTATTTT.

The rearrangement links TRBV19 to TRBJ2-7; 10 bases fit TRBD1. Trimming removed 3 bases from V and 6 bases from J; junction bases left unmatched: 5. Looked up from germline, CDR1 is LNHDA and CDR2 is SQIVND (reference sequence). This CDR3 has 14 amino acids. In DNA form, the CDR3 reads TGTGCCAGTAGTATGGGGACAGGGGTGATCGAGCAGTACTTC. It codes for CASSMGTGVIEQYF.

The chain uses TRBV30 and TRBJ2-1, with D perhaps matching TRBD2 (5 bases). This CDR3 region has 15 residues. Germline values: CDR1 GTSNPN, CDR2 SVGIG (reference sequence). V was cut by 1 base and J by 12 bases, with 22 bases left in between. DNA for the CDR3: TGTGCCTGGAGTGGCTACACGTCGGGGTCGAAAGGGCAGTTCTTC. The encoded protein is CAWSGYTSGSKGQFF.

The J gene is TRBJ2-7, the V gene TRBV6-1; 8 nucleotides agree with TRBD2. Germline assignment: CDR1 MNHNS and CDR2 SASEGT. J was trimmed by 7 bases and V by 5 bases; bases with no gene match: 7. The CDR3 loop spans 13 amino acids. This CDR3 reads CASSPRLAGEQYF. DNA of the CDR3: TGTGCCAGCAGTCCCCGATTAGCGGGGGAGCAGTACTTC.

The J gene is TRBJ1-5, the V gene TRBV6-6; perhaps TRBD1 as D (6 bases). The V gene lost 1 base and the J gene lost 3 bases, with 10 bases spanning the gap. The CDR3 has 15 residues. Germline V lookup: CDR1 MNHNY, CDR2 SVGAGI (reference sequence). CDR3 nucleotides: TGTGCCAGCAGTTACTTGGGACACTTCAATCAGCCCCAGCATTTT. This encodes CASSYLGHFNQPQHF.

The chain employs TRBV9 and TRBJ1-4; 9 bases match TRBD1. With V trimmed by 3 bases and J by 0 bases, 3 bases remained unmatched. CDR1 is SGDLS, CDR2 YYNGEE, per germline. CDR3 length: 16 residues. The CDR3 loop is CASSEDRGTTNEKLFF. For the CDR3, the DNA is TGTGCCAGCAGCGAGGACAGGGGAACAACTAATGAAAAACTGTTTTTT.

The V gene is TRBV7-9, the J gene TRBJ2-7; TRBD2 might be the D (5 bases). Germline V gene sequence: CDR1 SEHNR, CDR2 FQNEAQ (reference sequence). There are 13 residues in the CDR3. The V end was cut by 1 base, the J end by 3 bases, with 7 bases between. For the CDR3, the DNA is TGTGCCAGCAGCTTAGTAAGCGGCTACGAGCAGTACTTC. The encoded protein is CASSLVSGYEQYF.

The V gene is TRBV19, the J gene TRBJ1-1; the D gene is possibly TRBD1 (6 bases). This CDR3 is built from 14 residues. The V gene's germline CDR1 is LNHDA and CDR2 SQIVND (reference sequence). Trimming removed 5 bases from V and 3 bases from J, with 13 bases in between. The CDR3 DNA sequence: TGTGCCAGTAGTTTGCGGGGGCTGGACACTGAAGCTTTCTTT. Its translation is CASSLRGLDTEAFF.

The sample holds one count of this clone. The chain employs TRBV6-1 and TRBJ2-7; D tentatively reads TRBD1 or TRBD2 (5 bases each). This CDR3 is built from 13 residues. Deletions cut 7 bases from V and 1 base from J, with 11 bases between. The germline CDR1 and CDR2 sequences are MNHNS and SASEGT. The CDR3 region is CASMGETSYEQYF. The CDR3 nucleotides are TGTGCCAGCATGGGGGAGACGTCCTACGAGCAGTACTTC.